The 19 T cell receptor beta chains below come from one sample, sequenced in a study of shared clonotypes between healthy human individuals. The table came from immunoSEQ multiplex PCR; TCRdb's copy has only in-frame clones and leaves some out. Of under 2,500,000 clones listed, almost 96% are singletons. The sample comprised naive CD4+ T cells sorted from blood. Subset: CD45RA+ positively selected. Receptors were obtained from a man aged 18 to 30 in good health.

The chain uses TRBV2 and TRBJ2-7; possibly TRBD2 for D (5 bases). The length of the CDR3 is 15 residues. The germline CDR1 and CDR2 sequences are SNHLY and FYNNEI. Trimming took off 2 bases at V and 2 bases at J, with 13 bases between the two ends. CDR3 region: CASSEFPGIAYEQYF. The CDR3, as DNA: TGTGCCAGCAGTGAATTCCCCGGGATCGCCTACGAGCAGTACTTC.

The V call is TRBV5-6, the J call TRBJ1-3, with D perhaps TRBD1 (5 bases). This CDR3 is 15 amino acids long. V was shortened by 3 bases and J by 0 bases, with 10 bases between the two germline ends. The germline gives CDR1 SGHDT, CDR2 YYEEEE. In DNA form, the CDR3 reads TGTGCCAGCAGCTACAGGCGGCCCTCTGGAAACACCATATATTTT. This codes for CASSYRRPSGNTIYF.

V usage is TRBV10-2 and J usage is TRBJ2-3; D call uncertain. CDR1 and CDR2 (germline): WSHSY, SAAADI. This CDR3 is 13 amino acids long. Trimming shortened V by 2 bases and J by 2 bases, and 5 bases separated the two germline ends. DNA for the CDR3: TGCGCCAGCAGTGAGGCATACACAGATACGCAGTATTTT. Protein: CASSEAYTDTQYF.

This clone has a single count. The CDR3 loop is CASSSGLAGRYNEQFF. Written as DNA, the CDR3 is TGTGCCAGCAGTTCGGGACTAGCGGGAAGGTACAATGAGCAGTTCTTC. The rearrangement uses TRBV27 and TRBJ2-1; TRBD2 matches 13 bases. V lost 4 bases to trimming and J lost 4 bases; unmatched junction nucleotides: 4. Germline V gene lookup returns CDR1 MNHEY and CDR2 SMNVEV (reference sequence). This CDR3 spans 16 amino acids.

This clone was detected only a few times. The V and J genes are TRBV15 and TRBJ2-2, with 9 bases aligning to TRBD2. The CDR3 runs to 15 residues. After removal of 0 bases from V and 6 bases from J, the junction contained 2 bases not matched to a gene. The germline V gene encodes CDR1 LNHNV and CDR2 YYDKDF (reference sequence). The CDR3 is CATSREGLAAGELFF. The DNA for the CDR3 is TGTGCCACCAGCAGAGAGGGACTAGCCGCCGGGGAGCTGTTTTTT.

The table lists this clone with a count of one. This chain joins TRBV10-1 and TRBJ2-7, with TRBD1 identical over 8 bases. V was clipped by 5 bases and J by 3 bases; unmatched bases: 12. CDR1 is WNHNN, CDR2 SYGVQD, per germline (reference sequence). The CDR3 length is 16 residues. CDR3 sequence (DNA): TGCGCCAGCAGTCCCAATTTCGGACAGGGAAACTACGAGCAGTACTTC. This sequence encodes CASSPNFGQGNYEQYF.

This chain joins TRBV2 and TRBJ1-1; TRBD1 matches 8 bases. V trimming: 4 bases; J trimming: 9 bases; junction bases outside the gene matches: 13. Per the germline V gene, CDR1 is SNHLY and CDR2 is FYNNEI. CDR3 length equals 15 residues. DNA of the CDR3: TGTGCCAGCAGTGTGATCGAGACAGGGGTTGGAAAAGCTTTCTTT. Protein sequence: CASSVIETGVGKAFF.

The gene calls are TRBV10-3 and TRBJ2-3; a weak D match, TRBD1 (5 bases). V dropped 5 bases and J dropped 5 bases, with 17 bases sitting between them. The CDR3 sequence is 15 residues long. Germline values: CDR1 ENHRY, CDR2 SYGVKD. In DNA, the CDR3 is TGTGCCATCAGTCGTGTTAGGGGTTTTGGAGATACGCAGTATTTT. Protein sequence: CAISRVRGFGDTQYF.

V gene TRBV6-1 combines with J gene TRBJ1-4; the D is unclear. The CDR3 is 11 amino acids. Trimming took off 2 bases at V and 14 bases at J, with 9 bases between the two ends. The V gene's germline CDR1 is MNHNS and CDR2 SASEGT. The CDR3 spells CASSESTVLFF. Here the CDR3 DNA reads TGTGCCAGCAGTGAAAGTACAGTGCTGTTTTTT.

This chain uses TRBV5-1 with TRBJ2-5, with D perhaps given as TRBD1 or TRBD2 (5 bases each). The CDR3 covers 16 residues. Germline V gene lookup returns CDR1 SGHRS and CDR2 YFSETQ. Between the trimmed V and J ends, which lost 4 bases and 2 bases, there was a span of 18 bases. The CDR3 nucleotides read TGCGCCAGCAGCATTGGTTTCGGGACGCCTCAAGAGACCCAGTACTTC. This translates into CASSIGFGTPQETQYF.

V usage is TRBV5-6 and J usage is TRBJ2-2; 7 nucleotides line up with TRBD1. Germline V gene lookup returns CDR1 SGHDT and CDR2 YYEEEE. This CDR3 is 15 amino acids long. V was clipped by 4 bases and J by 0 bases; unmatched bases: 3. The CDR3 region is CASSRQGPNTGELFF. The CDR3 DNA reads as TGTGCCAGCAGCCGACAGGGACCGAACACCGGGGAGCTGTTTTTT.

This chain connects TRBV7-6 to TRBJ2-2; tentative D call: TRBD2 (6 bases). The V and J ends lost 6 bases and 0 bases respectively, with 11 bases between them. The germline V gene encodes CDR1 SGHVS and CDR2 FNYEAQ. The length of the CDR3 is 15 residues. Here the CDR3 DNA reads TGTGCCAGCAGAATCGGGACTGCGAACACCGGGGAGCTGTTTTTT. Protein sequence: CASRIGTANTGELFF.

V and J are TRBV19 and TRBJ2-2; TRBD1 matches at 9 bases. Germline assignment: CDR1 LNHDA and CDR2 SQIVND (reference sequence). The CDR3 contains 15 residues. V shed 6 bases and J 4 bases; nucleotides not matched to a gene: 6. In DNA form, the CDR3 reads TGTGCCAGTAGCAGGGACAGGGTACGCACCGGGGAGCTGTTTTTT. This encodes CASSRDRVRTGELFF.

With regard to this clone: The sample contains more than one DNA sequence encoding this CDR3. The rearrangement joins TRBV7-9 to TRBJ2-7; D may be TRBD2 (5 bases). Per the germline V gene, CDR1 is SEHNR and CDR2 is FQNEAQ (reference sequence). The CDR3 sequence is 14 residues long. The ends were cut back, 1 base at V and 1 base at J, with 8 bases in the middle. The CDR3 DNA reads TGTGCCAGCAGCTTAGTGCCGGGGTCCTACGAGCAGTACTTC. This codes for CASSLVPGSYEQYF.

For this clone: At the DNA level, this CDR3 is encoded by other sequences in the same sample as well. This chain uses TRBV18 with TRBJ1-2, with a tentative D call TRBD1 (6 bases). The CDR3 contains 13 residues. Trimming took 5 bases from V and 1 from J, leaving 8 bases between them. CDR1 and CDR2 (germline): KGHSH, LQKENI. The CDR3 is CASSEQGNYGYTF. The CDR3 coding sequence is TGTGCCAGCTCAGAACAGGGTAACTATGGCTACACCTTC.

This chain joins TRBV25-1 and TRBJ2-2, with 11 positions matching TRBD1. The V and J ends lost 3 bases and 5 bases, in that order; junction bases with no gene match: 8. The CDR3 totals 17 residues. Germline CDR1 and CDR2: MGHDK and SYGVNS. CDR3 protein: CASSDSSGTGGTGELFF. Written as DNA, the CDR3 is TGTGCCAGCAGTGATTCCTCCGGGACAGGGGGTACCGGGGAGCTGTTTTTT.

V gene TRBV6-6 combines with J gene TRBJ1-4; 8 bases align to TRBD1. CDR1 and CDR2 (germline): MNHNY, SVGAGI (reference sequence). This CDR3 is built from 16 residues. V gave up 1 base and J gave up 3 bases; unmatched junction bases: 4. The CDR3, as DNA: TGTGCCAGCAGTTACTTTCAGGGGGCGGCTAATGAAAAACTGTTTTTT. This translates into CASSYFQGAANEKLFF.

The rearrangement joins TRBV9 to TRBJ2-6; 11 nucleotides align to TRBD1. The trim removed 4 bases at V and 0 bases at J, leaving 3 bases unmatched. The germline V gene has CDR1 SGDLS and CDR2 YYNGEE. The CDR3 runs to 17 residues. For the CDR3, the DNA is TGTGCCAGCAGCACCGGGACAGGGGGCTCTGGGGCCAACGTCCTGACTTTC. It is translated as CASSTGTGGSGANVLTF.

V is TRBV7-9 and J is TRBJ2-7; TRBD2 agrees at 8 bases. Losses at the gene ends were 4 bases for V and 2 bases for J; bases not matched to a gene: 13. The germline gives CDR1 SEHNR, CDR2 FQNEAQ (reference sequence). CDR3 size: 17 residues. The CDR3: CASSSDLSGGRPYEQYF. In DNA, the CDR3 is TGTGCCAGCAGCTCCGACCTCAGCGGGGGTCGTCCCTACGAGCAGTACTTC.